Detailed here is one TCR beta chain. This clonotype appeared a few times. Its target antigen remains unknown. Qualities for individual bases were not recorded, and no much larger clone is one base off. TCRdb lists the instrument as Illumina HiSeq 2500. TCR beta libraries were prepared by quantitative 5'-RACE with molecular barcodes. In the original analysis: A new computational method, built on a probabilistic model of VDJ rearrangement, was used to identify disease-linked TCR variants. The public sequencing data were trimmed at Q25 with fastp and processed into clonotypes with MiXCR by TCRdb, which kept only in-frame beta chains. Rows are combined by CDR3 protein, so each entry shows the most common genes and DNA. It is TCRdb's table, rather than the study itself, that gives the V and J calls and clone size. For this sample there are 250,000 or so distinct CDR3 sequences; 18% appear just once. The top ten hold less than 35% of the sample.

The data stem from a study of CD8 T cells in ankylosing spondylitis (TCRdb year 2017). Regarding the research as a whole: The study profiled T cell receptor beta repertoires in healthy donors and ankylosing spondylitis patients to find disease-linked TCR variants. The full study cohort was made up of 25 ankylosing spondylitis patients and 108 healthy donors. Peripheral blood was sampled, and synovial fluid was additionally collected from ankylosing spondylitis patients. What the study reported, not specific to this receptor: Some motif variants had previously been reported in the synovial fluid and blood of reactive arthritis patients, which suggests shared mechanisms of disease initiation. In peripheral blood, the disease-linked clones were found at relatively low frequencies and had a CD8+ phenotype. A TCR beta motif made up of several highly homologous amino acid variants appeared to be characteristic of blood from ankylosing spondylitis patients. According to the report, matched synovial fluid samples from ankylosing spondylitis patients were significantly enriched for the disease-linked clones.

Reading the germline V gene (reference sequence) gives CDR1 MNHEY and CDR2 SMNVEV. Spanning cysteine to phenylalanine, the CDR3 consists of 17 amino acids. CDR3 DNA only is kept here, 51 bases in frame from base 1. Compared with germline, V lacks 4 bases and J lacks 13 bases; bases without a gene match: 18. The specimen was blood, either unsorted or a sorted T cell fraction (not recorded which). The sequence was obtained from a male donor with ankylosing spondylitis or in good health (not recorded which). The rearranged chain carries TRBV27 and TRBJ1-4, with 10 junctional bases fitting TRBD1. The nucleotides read TGTGCCAGCAGTTCCAGACGCACCAAGGGACAGGGGATAAGACTGTTTTTT. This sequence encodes CASSSRRTKGQGIRLFF.